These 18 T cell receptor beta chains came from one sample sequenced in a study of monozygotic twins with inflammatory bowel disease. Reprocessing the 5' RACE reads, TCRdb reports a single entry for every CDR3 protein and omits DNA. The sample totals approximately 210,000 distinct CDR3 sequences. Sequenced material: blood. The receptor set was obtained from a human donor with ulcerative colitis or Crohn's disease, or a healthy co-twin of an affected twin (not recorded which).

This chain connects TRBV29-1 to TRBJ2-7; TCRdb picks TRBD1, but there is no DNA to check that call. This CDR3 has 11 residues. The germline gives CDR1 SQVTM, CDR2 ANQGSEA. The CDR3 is CSVELGDEQYF.

The CDR3 sequence is CASSLLPLYQETQYF. The chain combines TRBV5-1 with TRBJ2-5. This CDR3 is built from 15 residues. Germline CDR1 SGHRS, CDR2 YFSETQ.

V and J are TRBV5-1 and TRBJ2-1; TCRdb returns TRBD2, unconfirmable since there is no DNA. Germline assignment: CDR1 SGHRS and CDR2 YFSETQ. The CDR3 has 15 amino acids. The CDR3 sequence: CASSFSSGGINEQFF.

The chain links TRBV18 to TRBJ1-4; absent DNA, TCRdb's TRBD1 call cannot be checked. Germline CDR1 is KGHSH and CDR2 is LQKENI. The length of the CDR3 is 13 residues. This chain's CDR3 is CASLQGVDEKLFF.

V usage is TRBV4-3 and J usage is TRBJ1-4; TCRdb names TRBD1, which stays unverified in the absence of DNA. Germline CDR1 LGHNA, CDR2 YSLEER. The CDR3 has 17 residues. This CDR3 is CASSQASPQGMNEKLFF.

CDR3 in amino acids: CSAWGGGTYGYTF. The chain has TRBV29-1 and TRBJ1-2; TCRdb calls TRBD1, which cannot be checked without DNA. Germline V gene lookup returns CDR1 SQVTM and CDR2 ANQGSEA. The CDR3 is 13 amino acids.

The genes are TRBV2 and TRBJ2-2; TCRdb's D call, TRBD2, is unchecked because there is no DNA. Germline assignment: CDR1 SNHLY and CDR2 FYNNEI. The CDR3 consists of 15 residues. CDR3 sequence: CASSEAQAGAGELFF.

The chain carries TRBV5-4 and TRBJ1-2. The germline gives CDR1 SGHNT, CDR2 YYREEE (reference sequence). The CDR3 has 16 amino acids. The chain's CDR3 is CASSPGGSRRTYGYTF.

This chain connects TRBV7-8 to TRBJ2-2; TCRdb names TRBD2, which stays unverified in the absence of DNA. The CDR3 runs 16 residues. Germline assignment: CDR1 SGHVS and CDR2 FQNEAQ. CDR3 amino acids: CASSIPRLAPTGELFF.

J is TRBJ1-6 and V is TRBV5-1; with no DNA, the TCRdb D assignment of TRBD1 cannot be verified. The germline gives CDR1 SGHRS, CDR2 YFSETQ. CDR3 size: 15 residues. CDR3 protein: CASSFVQGVDSPLHF.

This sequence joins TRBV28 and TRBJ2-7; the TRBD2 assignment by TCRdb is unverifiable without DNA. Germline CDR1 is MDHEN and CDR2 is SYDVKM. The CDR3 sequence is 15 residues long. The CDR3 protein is CASSSGLAGPVKQYF.

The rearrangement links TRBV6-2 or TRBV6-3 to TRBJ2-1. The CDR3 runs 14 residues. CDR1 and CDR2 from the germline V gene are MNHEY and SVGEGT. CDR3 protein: CAGSYPSEYNEQFF.

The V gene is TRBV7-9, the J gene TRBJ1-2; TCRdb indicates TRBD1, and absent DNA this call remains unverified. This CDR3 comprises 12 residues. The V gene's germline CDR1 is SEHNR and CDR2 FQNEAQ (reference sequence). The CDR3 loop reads CASSNRDYGYTF.

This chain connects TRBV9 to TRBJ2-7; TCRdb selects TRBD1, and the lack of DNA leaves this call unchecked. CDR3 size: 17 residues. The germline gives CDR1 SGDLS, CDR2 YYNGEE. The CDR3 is CASSVGIGGSVSYEQYF. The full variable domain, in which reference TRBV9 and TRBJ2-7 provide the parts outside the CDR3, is DSGVTQTPKHLITATGQRVTLRCSPRSGDLSVYWYQQSLDQGLQFLIQYYNGEERAKGNILERFSAQQFPDLHSELNLSSLELGDSALYFCASSVGIGGSVSYEQYFGPGTRLTVT.

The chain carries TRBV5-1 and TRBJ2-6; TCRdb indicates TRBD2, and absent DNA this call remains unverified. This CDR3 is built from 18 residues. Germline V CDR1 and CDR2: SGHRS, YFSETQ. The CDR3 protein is CASSQTSGRAAGANVLTF.

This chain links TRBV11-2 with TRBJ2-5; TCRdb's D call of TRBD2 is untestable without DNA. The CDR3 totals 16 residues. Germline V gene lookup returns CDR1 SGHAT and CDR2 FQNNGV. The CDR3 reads CASSATTSGGRRTQYF.

Here the CDR3 reads CASSPRTSGGISSYNEQFF. The chain uses TRBV7-8 and TRBJ2-1; TCRdb's assignment of TRBD2 cannot be checked, as there is no DNA. This CDR3 contains 19 residues. Germline CDR1 SGHVS, CDR2 FQNEAQ.

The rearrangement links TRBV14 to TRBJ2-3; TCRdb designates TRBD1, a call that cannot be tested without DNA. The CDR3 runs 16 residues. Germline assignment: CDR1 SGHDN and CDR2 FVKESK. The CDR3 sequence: CASSQVLGQGTDTQYF.